This T cell receptor beta chain comes out of a study of T cell changes during pregnancy in multiple sclerosis. Profiling relied on immunoSEQ multiplex PCR, and the TCRdb table lists in-frame clones only, not all of them. The sample shows 66,000 or so clones, roughly 90% of them seen only once. This specimen was CD8+ T cells from peripheral blood mononuclear cells, taken before pregnancy. The TCR was taken from a female donor with multiple sclerosis, enrolled in a pregnancy study.

This CDR3 is CASSPGFGNTIYF. CDR3 DNA: TGTGCCAGCAGCCCAGGGTTTGGAAACACCATATATTTT. This rearrangement joins TRBV11-2 to TRBJ1-3; maybe TRBD1 (5 bases). V shed 5 bases and J shed 3 bases, with 8 bases lying between them. Germline V gene data show CDR1 as SGHAT and CDR2 as FQNNGV. The CDR3 length is 13 residues.